The present entry profiles one TCR beta chain with its context. This clone was picked up many times. No antigen is known for it. No much larger clone exists at a distance of one base, and base qualities are not known. The data are from a study of T cell responses to AZD1222 COVID-19 vaccine (dated by TCRdb to the early 2020s). Regarding the study in general: AZD1222 recipients with second doses at about 4 weeks or about 12 weeks were pooled, because spike-specific TCR depth and breadth did not differ between schedules. TCR sequencing was performed for fewer than 250 trial participants, of whom about 210 were given two doses of AZD1222 and around 25 were given two doses of MenACWY control vaccine. Trial participants were enrolled by age into subgroups of 18-55, 56-69 and 70-plus years, and roughly 150, 30 and 60 TCR-sequenced participants, respectively, were included in these subgroups.

Explained via the paper, the time point label denotes: baseline before first vaccination. Samples from vaccinated people were obtained from the UK trials COV001 and COV002, which included a single-blind randomized controlled phase 2/3 trial of AZD1222 (ChAdOx1 nCoV-19) in healthy adults. For TCRbeta chain sequencing, PBMC samples from trial participants were taken at day 0 and at day 28 after the second dose. The CDR3 regions of human TCRbeta chains were subjected to immunosequencing. As for the original processing: TCRs in the repertoires were matched against a reference library of SARS-CoV-2-specific TCRs that had been generated with the MIRA antigen-specificity platform. Breadth meant the fraction of unique TCRs that were SARS-CoV-2-associated, whereas depth meant the fraction of total T cells that were SARS-CoV-2-associated. Using the MIRA data, each spike-specific TCR was assigned both to the spike region to which the TCR was reactive and to a CD4 or CD8 class. Log10-transformed breadth and depth values were compared by one-way ANOVA with Sidak's multiple comparisons tests. What TCRdb holds here is the immuneACCESS table cut down to in-frame rearrangements. Part of the clones is not present; checked against another copy, under half of the missing clones reflect an unresolved V gene, and the others are unexplained. From that table come the V and J calls and clone size; the DNA was used to work out D and trimming. The table for this sample lists over 100,000 clones; less than 90% of them were counted only once. The ten largest clones represent approximately 17% of the sample.

In the germline V gene, CDR1 corresponds to MNHNS and CDR2 to SASEGT. Cut back by 7 bases and 3 bases, the V and J ends lie 12 bases apart. The CDR3 runs 14 residues from the cysteine to the phenylalanine. Just the 42-base CDR3 DNA is kept, in frame starting at base 1. General findings and caveats noted by the study authors: Participants were mostly white British, with more females than males. The authors suggested clonal diversity may have been underestimated. Reportedly, almost half of the unique spike-specific TCRs recognized epitopes lying outside the regions that are mutated in the B.1.351 and B.1.1.7 variants. CD4 TCRs associated with the vaccine covered the entire spike protein, and the dominant responses were in regions 160-218 and 743-854. After two AZD1222 doses, both the breadth and the depth of spike-specific TCRs were significantly higher than at day 0 and than in MenACWY recipients. In the small 56-69-year group, the increase in depth fell short of significance, most likely because of low power. Conclusions about previously exposed vaccinees are limited, since just 5 to 7 AZD1222 recipients were seropositive for SARS-CoV-2 at baseline. Because no day 14 peak-response samples were available, repertoires were characterized only after the peak T cell response.

This receptor was obtained from an adult in good health. Sequencing was performed on peripheral blood, taken on day 0 of AZD1222 vaccination. In this chain, TRBV6-1 is recombined with TRBJ1-4, with an unclear D gene assignment. DNA sequence: TGTGCCAGCAAGCGGGGTGGTGCTAATGAAAAACTGTTTTTT. The encoded protein is CASKRGGANEKLFF.